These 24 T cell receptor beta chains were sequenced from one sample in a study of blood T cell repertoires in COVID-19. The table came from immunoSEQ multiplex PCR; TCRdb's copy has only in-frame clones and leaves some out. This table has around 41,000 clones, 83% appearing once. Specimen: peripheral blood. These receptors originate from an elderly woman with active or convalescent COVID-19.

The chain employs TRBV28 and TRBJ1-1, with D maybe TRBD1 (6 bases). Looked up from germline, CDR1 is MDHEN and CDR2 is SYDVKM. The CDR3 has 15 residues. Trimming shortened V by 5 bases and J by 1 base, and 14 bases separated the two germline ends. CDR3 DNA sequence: TGTGCCAGCAGTCAAAACGGACAGAGGAACACTGAAGCTTTCTTT. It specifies CASSQNGQRNTEAFF.

The CDR3 loop reads CASSSPRGRAPSYNEQFF. CDR3 bases: TGTGCCAGCAGCTCACCCCGAGGGAGGGCCCCCTCCTACAATGAGCAGTTCTTC. The chain combines TRBV7-9 with TRBJ2-1; 7 bases are a match to TRBD2. The CDR3 is 18 residues long. V was pared by 4 bases and J by 0 bases, with 12 bases of the junction left unmatched. Germline loops: CDR1 SEHNR, CDR2 FQNEAQ (reference sequence). Variable domain in full (rest from reference TRBV7-9 and TRBJ2-1): DTGVSQNPRHKITKRGQNVTFRCDPISEHNRLYWYRQTLGQGPEFLTYFQNEAQLEKSRLLSDRFSAERPKGSFSTLEIQRTEQGDSAMYLCASSSPRGRAPSYNEQFFGPGTRLTVL.

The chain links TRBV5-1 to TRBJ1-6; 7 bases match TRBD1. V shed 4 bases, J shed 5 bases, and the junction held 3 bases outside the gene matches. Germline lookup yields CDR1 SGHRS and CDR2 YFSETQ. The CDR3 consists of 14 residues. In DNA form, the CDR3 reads TGCGCCAGCAGCCCGGGACAGAATAATTCACCCCTCCACTTT. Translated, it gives CASSPGQNNSPLHF.

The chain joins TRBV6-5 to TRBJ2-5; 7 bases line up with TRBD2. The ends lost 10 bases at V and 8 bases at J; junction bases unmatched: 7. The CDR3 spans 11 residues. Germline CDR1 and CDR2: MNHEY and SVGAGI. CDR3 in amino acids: CATGGDGTQYF. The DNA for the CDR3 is TGTGCCACTGGGGGGGACGGTACCCAGTACTTC.

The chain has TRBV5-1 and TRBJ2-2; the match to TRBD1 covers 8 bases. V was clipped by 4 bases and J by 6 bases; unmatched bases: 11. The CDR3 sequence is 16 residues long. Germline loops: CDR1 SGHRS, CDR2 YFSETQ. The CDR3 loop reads CASSQAGGVGSGELFF. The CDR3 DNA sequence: TGCGCCAGCAGCCAGGCAGGGGGCGTAGGCTCCGGGGAGCTGTTTTTT.

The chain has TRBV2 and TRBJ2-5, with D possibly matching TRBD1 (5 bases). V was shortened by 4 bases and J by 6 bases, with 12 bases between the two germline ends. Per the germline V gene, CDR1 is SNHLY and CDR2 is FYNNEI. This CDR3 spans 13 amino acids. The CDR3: CASSVAGRKTQYF. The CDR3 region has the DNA TGTGCCAGCAGTGTGGCAGGGCGAAAGACCCAGTACTTC.

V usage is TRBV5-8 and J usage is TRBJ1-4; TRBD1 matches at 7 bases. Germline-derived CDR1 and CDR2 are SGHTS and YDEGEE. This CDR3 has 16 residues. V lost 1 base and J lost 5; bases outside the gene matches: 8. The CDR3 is CASSLNLGQTNEKLFF. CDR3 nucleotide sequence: TGTGCCAGCAGCTTGAATTTGGGACAGACGAATGAAAAACTGTTTTTT.

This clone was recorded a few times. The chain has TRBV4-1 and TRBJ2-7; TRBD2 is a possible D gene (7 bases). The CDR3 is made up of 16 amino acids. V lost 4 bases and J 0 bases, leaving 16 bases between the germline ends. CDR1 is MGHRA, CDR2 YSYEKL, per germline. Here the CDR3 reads CASSPRGGESSYEQYF. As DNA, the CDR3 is TGCGCCAGCAGCCCACGAGGGGGGGAGAGCTCCTACGAGCAGTACTTC.

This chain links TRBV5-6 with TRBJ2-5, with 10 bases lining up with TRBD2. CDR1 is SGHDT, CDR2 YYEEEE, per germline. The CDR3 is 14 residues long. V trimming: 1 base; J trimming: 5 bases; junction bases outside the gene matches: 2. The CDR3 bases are TGTGCCAGCAGCTTGTTAGCGGGAGGTGAGACCCAGTACTTC. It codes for CASSLLAGGETQYF.

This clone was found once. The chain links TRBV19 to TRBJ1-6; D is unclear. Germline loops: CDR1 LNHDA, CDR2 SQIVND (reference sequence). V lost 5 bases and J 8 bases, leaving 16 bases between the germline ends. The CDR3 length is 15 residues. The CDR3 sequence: CASSVQRLRDSPLHF. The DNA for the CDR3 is TGTGCCAGTAGTGTACAGCGTTTGAGGGATTCACCCCTCCACTTT.

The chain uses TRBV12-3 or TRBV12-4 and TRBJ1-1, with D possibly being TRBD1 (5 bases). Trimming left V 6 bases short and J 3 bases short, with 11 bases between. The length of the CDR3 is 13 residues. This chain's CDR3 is CASSPRGDTEAFF. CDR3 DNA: TGTGCCAGCAGCCCCCGGGGGGACACTGAAGCTTTCTTT.

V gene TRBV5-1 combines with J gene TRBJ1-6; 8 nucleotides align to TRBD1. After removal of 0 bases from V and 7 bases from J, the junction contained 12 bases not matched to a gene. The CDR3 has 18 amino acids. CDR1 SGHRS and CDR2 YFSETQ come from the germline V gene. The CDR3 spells CASSLATRTGRENSPLHF. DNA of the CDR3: TGCGCCAGCAGCTTGGCTACCCGGACAGGGCGGGAGAATTCACCCCTCCACTTT.

DNA for the CDR3: TGTGCCAGCAAAAAGCTCGCCGCCCAGTACTTC. Translating it yields CASKKLAAQYF. The chain joins TRBV28 to TRBJ2-5, with D unclear. V was cut by 7 bases and J by 9 bases, with 12 bases left in between. Germline CDR1 MDHEN, CDR2 SYDVKM. The CDR3 runs to 11 residues.

CDR3 bases: TGTGCCAGCAGCCTTGGGCTTTCTGTGAGAGATACGCAGTATTTT. Residues: CASSLGLSVRDTQYF. This rearrangement joins TRBV14 to TRBJ2-3; D remains unclear. The V and J ends lost 4 bases and 5 bases respectively, with 16 bases between them. From germline, CDR1 is SGHDN and CDR2 FVKESK. This CDR3 has 15 residues.

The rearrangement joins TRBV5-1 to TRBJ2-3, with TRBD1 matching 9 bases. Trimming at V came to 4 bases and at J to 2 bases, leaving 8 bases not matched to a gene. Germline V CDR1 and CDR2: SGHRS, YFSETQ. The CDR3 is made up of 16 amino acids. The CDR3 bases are TGCGCCAGCAGCAAGGGACAGGGCAAATACACAGATACGCAGTATTTT. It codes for CASSKGQGKYTDTQYF.

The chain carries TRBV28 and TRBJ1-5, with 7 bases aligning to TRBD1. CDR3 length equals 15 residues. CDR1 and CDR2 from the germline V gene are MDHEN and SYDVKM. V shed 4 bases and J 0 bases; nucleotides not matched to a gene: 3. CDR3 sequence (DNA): TGTGCCAGCAGTTCGGGACAGATTAGCAATCAGCCCCAGCATTTT. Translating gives CASSSGQISNQPQHF.

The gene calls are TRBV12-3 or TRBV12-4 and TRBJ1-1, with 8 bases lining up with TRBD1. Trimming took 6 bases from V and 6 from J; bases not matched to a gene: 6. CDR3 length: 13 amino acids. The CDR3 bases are TGTGCCAGCAGGCGGACAGGGAGCCCTGAAGCTTTCTTT. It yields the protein CASRRTGSPEAFF.

This CDR3 reads CASLGQGVGNQPQHF. The CDR3 nucleotides read TGTGCCAGCCTCGGACAGGGTGTCGGCAATCAGCCCCAGCATTTT. The V gene is TRBV2, the J gene TRBJ1-5, with 8 bases that match TRBD1. V shed 8 bases, J shed 2 bases, and the junction held 8 bases outside the gene matches. The CDR3 totals 15 residues. Germline V lookup: CDR1 SNHLY, CDR2 FYNNEI.

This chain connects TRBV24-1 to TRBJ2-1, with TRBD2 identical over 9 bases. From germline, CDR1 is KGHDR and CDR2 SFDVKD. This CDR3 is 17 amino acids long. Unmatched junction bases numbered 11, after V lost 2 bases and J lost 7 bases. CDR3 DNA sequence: TGTGCCACCAGTGATTCACAAAAGGGGAGCGGGAGGAATGAGCAGTTCTTC. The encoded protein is CATSDSQKGSGRNEQFF.

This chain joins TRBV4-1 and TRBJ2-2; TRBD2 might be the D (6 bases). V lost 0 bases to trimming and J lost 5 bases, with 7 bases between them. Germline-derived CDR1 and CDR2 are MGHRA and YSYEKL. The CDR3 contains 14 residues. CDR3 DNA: TGCGCCAGCAGCCAAGATCGGGGGACCGGGGAGCTGTTTTTT. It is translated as CASSQDRGTGELFF.

This CDR3 is CASKFKRNQETQYF. In DNA, the CDR3 is TGTGCCAGCAAATTTAAGCGGAACCAAGAGACCCAGTACTTC. The chain employs TRBV6-9 and TRBJ2-5, with a weak D call TRBD2 (5 bases). This CDR3 region has 14 residues. The ends were cut back, 7 bases at V and 0 bases at J, with 12 bases in the middle. Germline V lookup: CDR1 MNHGY, CDR2 SVAAGI.

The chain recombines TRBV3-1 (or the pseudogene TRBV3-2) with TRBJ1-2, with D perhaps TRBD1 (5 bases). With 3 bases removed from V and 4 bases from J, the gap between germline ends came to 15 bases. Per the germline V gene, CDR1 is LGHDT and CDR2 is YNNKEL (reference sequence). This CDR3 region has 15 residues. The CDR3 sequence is CASSQPATALYGYTF. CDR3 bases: TGTGCCAGCAGCCAGCCCGCGACAGCACTCTATGGCTACACCTTC.

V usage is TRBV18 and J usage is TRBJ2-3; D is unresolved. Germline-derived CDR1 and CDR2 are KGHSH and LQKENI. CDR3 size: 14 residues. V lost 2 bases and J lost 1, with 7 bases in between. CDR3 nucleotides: TGTGCCAGCTCACCAGTACAAGGCACAGATACGCAGTATTTT. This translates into CASSPVQGTDTQYF. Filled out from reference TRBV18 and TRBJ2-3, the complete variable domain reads NAGVMQNPRHLVRRRGQEARLRCSPMKGHSHVYWYRQLPEEGLKFMVYLQKENIIDESGMPKERFSAEFPKEGPSILRIQQVVRGDSAAYFCASSPVQGTDTQYFGPGTRLTVL.

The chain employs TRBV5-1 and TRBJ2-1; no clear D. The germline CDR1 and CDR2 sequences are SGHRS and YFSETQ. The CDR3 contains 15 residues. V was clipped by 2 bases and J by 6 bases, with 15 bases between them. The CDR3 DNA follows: TGCGCCAGCAGCTTTCAGAGGCCGAACCTCAATGAGCAGTTCTTC. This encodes CASSFQRPNLNEQFF.